The source of this T cell receptor (beta chain) is a study of response to subunit inactivated influenza vaccine. Via MiXCR, TCRdb re-called the RT-PCR reads, giving one row per CDR3 protein. There are approximately 500,000 distinct CDR3 sequences in the sample; roughly a quarter occur only once, and roughly 2.8% lies in the top ten. Per germline, CDR1 LNHDA and CDR2 SQIVND (reference sequence). This CDR3 has 15 residues. V gave up 5 bases and J gave up 4 bases; unmatched junction bases: 9. The same sample was also used in a study of T cells expressing NK-cell markers. That source notes: The cDNA for TCR beta came from 5'RACE template switching with UMIs. The authors sequenced eight donors, of whom seven were HCMV-seropositive and one was seronegative. The study left the HCMV specificity of expanded NKG2C+ T cell clones unresolved.

This sequence originates from a man aged 50 or older who received an inactivated influenza vaccine. This chain links TRBV19 with TRBJ2-7, with 9 bases fitting TRBD2. The input for sequencing was CD4+ T cells sorted from PBMCs, taken 11 to 12 days after vaccination. The CDR3 coding sequence is TGTGCCAGTAGTTCCGCGGGAGGGCCGTGGTACGAGCAGTACTTC. Translation: CASSSAGGPWYEQYF. Filled out from reference TRBV19 and TRBJ2-7, the complete variable domain reads DGGITQSPKYLFRKEGQNVTLSCEQNLNHDAMYWYRQDPGQGLRLIYYSQIVNDFQKGDIAEGYSVSREKKESFPLTVTSAQKNPTAFYLCASSSAGGPWYEQYFGPGTRLTVT.